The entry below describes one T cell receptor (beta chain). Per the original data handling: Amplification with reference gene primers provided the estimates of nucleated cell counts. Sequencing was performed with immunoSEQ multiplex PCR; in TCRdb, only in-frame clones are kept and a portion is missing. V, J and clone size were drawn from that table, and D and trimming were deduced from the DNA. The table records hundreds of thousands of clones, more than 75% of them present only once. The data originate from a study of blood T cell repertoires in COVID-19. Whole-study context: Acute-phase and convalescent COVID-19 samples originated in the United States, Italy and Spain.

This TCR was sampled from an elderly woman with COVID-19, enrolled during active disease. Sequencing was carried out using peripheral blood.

The CDR3 reads CASSPFRDNRGHTEAFF. In DNA form, the CDR3 reads TGTGCCAGCTCACCATTTCGGGACAACAGGGGGCACACTGAAGCTTTCTTT. V usage is TRBV18 and J usage is TRBJ1-1; 9 positions match TRBD1. The CDR3 is 17 amino acids. Trimming cost V 2 bases and J 3 bases; bases outside gene matches: 10. The germline CDR1 and CDR2 sequences are KGHSH and LQKENI. Using reference TRBV18 and TRBJ1-1 for the parts outside the CDR3, the full variable domain is NAGVMQNPRHLVRRRGQEARLRCSPMKGHSHVYWYRQLPEEGLKFMVYLQKENIIDESGMPKERFSAEFPKEGPSILRIQQVVRGDSAAYFCASSPFRDNRGHTEAFFGQGTRLTVV.